Below, 28 T cell receptor beta chains from the same sample are listed, as sequenced in a study of cytomegalovirus exposure and HLA in healthy donors. PCR used 60 Vbeta primers and 13 Jbeta primers. Sequenced by immunoSEQ multiplex PCR; TCRdb stores in-frame clones only, minus some. The data show around 160,000 clones, 60% to 80% seen once. The sample taken for sequencing was PBMCs. The source of these receptors is a woman aged 40 to 50 in good health and CMV-seropositive.

This clone has a handful of counts. This chain connects TRBV30 to TRBJ1-3; tentatively, D is TRBD1 (6 bases). The CDR3 has 15 amino acids. The germline CDR1 and CDR2 sequences are GTSNPN and SVGIG (reference sequence). Trimming removed 3 bases at V and 0 bases at J, with 12 bases between. CDR3 bases: TGTGCCTGGAGCGTTACAGGGACCTCTGGAAACACCATATATTTT. Its protein product is CAWSVTGTSGNTIYF. The full variable domain, its missing parts supplied by reference TRBV30 and TRBJ1-3, is SQTIHQWPATLVQPVGSPLSLECTVEGTSNPNLYWYRQAAGRGLQLLFYSVGIGQISSEVPQNLSASRPQDRQFILSSKKLLLSDSGFYLCAWSVTGTSGNTIYFGEGSWLTVV.

The chain links TRBV2 to TRBJ2-5; TRBD2 matches at 7 bases. Trimming at V came to 6 bases and at J to 4 bases, leaving 5 bases not matched to a gene. The CDR3 has 13 amino acids. Germline V gives CDR1 SNHLY, CDR2 FYNNEI. CDR3 region: CASSRLAGETQYF. Written as DNA, the CDR3 is TGTGCCAGCAGCAGACTAGCCGGAGAGACCCAGTACTTC.

This chain uses TRBV19 with TRBJ1-1; D ambiguous. The CDR3 has 13 residues. Germline V gives CDR1 LNHDA, CDR2 SQIVND (reference sequence). Trimming removed 7 bases at V and 0 bases at J, with 9 bases between. CDR3 amino acids: CASTKLMNTEAFF. The CDR3 coding sequence is TGTGCCAGTACTAAGCTCATGAACACTGAAGCTTTCTTT.

This rearrangement joins TRBV5-1 to TRBJ2-1; TRBD1 matches 8 bases. Germline CDR1 reads SGHRS; CDR2 reads YFSETQ. CDR3 size: 14 residues. The junction had 7 bases not matched to a gene; V was cut back by 2 bases and J by 9 bases. CDR3 DNA sequence: TGCGCCAGCAGCTTAGGACAGGGATCGAGTGAGCAGTTCTTC. It translates to CASSLGQGSSEQFF.

The chain joins TRBV30 to TRBJ2-1; D is unresolved. CDR1 is GTSNPN, CDR2 SVGIG, per germline (reference sequence). CDR3 length: 11 residues. The V end was cut by 1 base, the J end by 7 bases, with 5 bases between. CDR3 in amino acids: CAWSGVNEQFF. CDR3 nucleotides: TGTGCCTGGAGTGGAGTTAATGAGCAGTTCTTC.

The chain carries TRBV19 and TRBJ1-6, with TRBD1 identical over 8 bases. Unmatched junction bases numbered 4, after V lost 5 bases and J lost 7 bases. The germline V gene has CDR1 LNHDA and CDR2 SQIVND (reference sequence). The CDR3 length is 14 residues. In nucleotides, the CDR3 is TGTGCCAGTAGTTCGGGACAGGTGAATTCACCCCTCCACTTT. Amino acids: CASSSGQVNSPLHF.

V usage is TRBV19 and J usage is TRBJ1-1; 10 bases align to TRBD1. J was trimmed by 13 bases and V by 4 bases; bases with no gene match: 9. Germline-derived CDR1 and CDR2 are LNHDA and SQIVND (reference sequence). This CDR3 has 13 residues. For the CDR3, the DNA is TGTGCCAGTAGTACCCGGGACAGGGGAATTGGTTTCTTT. It translates to CASSTRDRGIGFF.

V is TRBV7-9 and J is TRBJ2-5, with 9 bases that match TRBD1. The assigned J gene may be wrong: the sequence end matches TRBJ2-7 better. This CDR3 has 14 amino acids. Germline V gene data show CDR1 as SEHNR and CDR2 as FQNEAQ (reference sequence). CDR3 sequence reads: CASSSGTGNYEQYF. CDR3 in DNA: TGTGCCAGCAGTTCCGGGACAGGGAACTACGAGCAGTACTTC.

This clone was counted a single time. V and J are TRBV19 and TRBJ2-7, with 8 bases lining up with TRBD2. Germline CDR1 LNHDA, CDR2 SQIVND (reference sequence). The ends lost 0 bases at V and 1 base at J; junction bases unmatched: 2. The CDR3 has 15 residues. The CDR3 DNA follows: TGTGCCAGTAGTATAGAAGCGGGGGCTTCCTACGAGCAGTACTTC. Its protein is CASSIEAGASYEQYF.

The chain uses TRBV2 and TRBJ2-7; 8 bases fit TRBD1. The length of the CDR3 is 17 residues. The junction had 16 bases not matched to a gene; V was cut back by 5 bases and J by 4 bases. Germline V gene lookup returns CDR1 SNHLY and CDR2 FYNNEI. CDR3 loop: CASSPWTGLYLTYEQYF. CDR3 coding DNA: TGTGCCAGCAGTCCCTGGACAGGGCTCTACCTTACTTACGAGCAGTACTTC.

Here the CDR3 reads CASRGVGQGPSSYEQYF. CDR3 sequence (DNA): TGTGCCAGCAGAGGGGTTGGACAGGGGCCCTCCTCCTACGAGCAGTACTTC. The rearrangement links TRBV28 to TRBJ2-5; TRBD1 matches at 9 bases. The better agreement between TRBJ2-7 and the DNA end casts doubt on the J call. The germline CDR1 and CDR2 sequences are MDHEN and SYDVKM. This CDR3 spans 17 amino acids.

The chain carries TRBV6-5 and TRBJ2-1, with 8 positions matching TRBD2. The ends lost 6 bases at V and 5 bases at J; junction bases unmatched: 9. The germline V gene encodes CDR1 MNHEY and CDR2 SVGAGI. The CDR3 has 15 residues. The CDR3 loop is CASRTSALADNEQFF. Written as DNA, the CDR3 is TGTGCCAGCAGGACATCCGCACTAGCGGACAATGAGCAGTTCTTC.

This chain links TRBV4-2 with TRBJ2-7; 8 bases agree with TRBD2. In germline, CDR1 is LGHNA, CDR2 YNFKEQ. V lost 1 base, J lost 1 base, and 3 bases stayed unmatched. The length of the CDR3 is 15 residues. The CDR3 sequence: CASSQGLAGSYEQYF. In DNA, the CDR3 is TGTGCCAGCAGCCAAGGCCTAGCGGGTTCCTACGAGCAGTACTTC.

This clone was observed a single time. This rearrangement joins TRBV18 to TRBJ1-1; 7 positions agree with TRBD1. The V segment lost 6 bases and the J segment 5 bases; nucleotides outside the gene matches: 6. The CDR3 covers 13 residues. Germline values: CDR1 KGHSH, CDR2 LQKENI. The CDR3 DNA follows: TGTGCCAGCTCCCCGACAGGGATGACTGAAGCTTTCTTT. Its translation is CASSPTGMTEAFF.

The chain links TRBV6-5 to TRBJ1-1, with 7 nucleotides matching TRBD1. Trimming cost V 5 bases and J 6 bases; bases outside gene matches: 12. The CDR3 runs 15 residues. Germline V gene data show CDR1 as MNHEY and CDR2 as SVGAGI. The CDR3 loop is CASSNRQGGTAEAFF. The CDR3 region has the DNA TGTGCCAGCAGTAATAGACAGGGAGGTACGGCTGAAGCTTTCTTT.

The sample holds a few counts of this clone. This chain links TRBV11-2 with TRBJ2-7; 11 nucleotides line up with TRBD2. V dropped 4 bases and J dropped 2; count of bases not matched to a gene: 4. Looked up from germline, CDR1 is SGHAT and CDR2 is FQNNGV. The CDR3 covers 15 residues. The CDR3 DNA reads as TGTGCCAGCAGCTGGGGACTAGCGGACACCTACGAGCAGTACTTC. Translated: CASSWGLADTYEQYF.

The rearrangement joins TRBV2 to TRBJ1-1; possibly TRBD1 for D (6 bases). The CDR3 runs to 13 residues. The germline V gene encodes CDR1 SNHLY and CDR2 FYNNEI. The V and J ends lost 3 bases and 3 bases respectively, with 8 bases between them. DNA for the CDR3: TGTGCCAGCAGTGATTGGGGGCACACTGAAGCTTTCTTT. Protein: CASSDWGHTEAFF. The full variable domain, with the rest looked up from reference TRBV2 and TRBJ1-1, is EPEVTQTPSHQVTQMGQEVILRCVPISNHLYFYWYRQILGQKVEFLVSFYNNEISEKSEIFDDQFSVERPDGSNFTLKIRSTKLEDSAMYFCASSDWGHTEAFFGQGTRLTVV.

The chain employs TRBV7-9 and TRBJ1-2; 10 bases map to TRBD1. The CDR3 totals 17 residues. V trimming: 6 bases; J trimming: 1 base; junction bases outside the gene matches: 11. Germline assignment: CDR1 SEHNR and CDR2 FQNEAQ (reference sequence). CDR3 residues: CASSRTGQGLINYGYTF. Written as DNA, the CDR3 is TGTGCCAGCAGTCGGACGGGACAGGGGCTTATTAACTATGGCTACACCTTC.

This clone has only a few counts. The V and J genes are TRBV2 and TRBJ2-5; a weak D match, TRBD2 (6 bases). Germline V gene data show CDR1 as SNHLY and CDR2 as FYNNEI. This CDR3 region has 14 residues. The ends were cut back, 4 bases at V and 1 base at J, with 10 bases in the middle. Written as DNA, the CDR3 is TGTGCCAGCAGTGGTGGGACTCTCCAAGAGACCCAGTACTTC. This gives the protein CASSGGTLQETQYF.

The chain joins TRBV5-6 to TRBJ2-3; 13 nucleotides match TRBD2. The CDR3 runs 16 residues. The ends lost 4 bases at V and 4 bases at J; junction bases unmatched: 6. Germline loops: CDR1 SGHDT, CDR2 YYEEEE. The DNA of the CDR3 is TGTGCCAGCAGCCTAACTAGCGGGGGGGGTTCAGATACGCAGTATTTT. Translation gives CASSLTSGGGSDTQYF.

The CDR3 sequence is CASSWRTGRDTEAFF. The DNA for the CDR3 is TGCGCCAGCAGCTGGAGGACAGGGAGGGACACTGAAGCTTTCTTT. V is TRBV5-1 and J is TRBJ1-1, with TRBD1 matching over 8 bases. This CDR3 contains 15 residues. Unmatched junction bases numbered 7, after V lost 3 bases and J lost 3 bases. In germline, CDR1 is SGHRS, CDR2 YFSETQ.

The V and J genes are TRBV10-3 and TRBJ1-2; D is unresolved. The germline gives CDR1 ENHRY, CDR2 SYGVKD. The ends were cut back, 0 bases at V and 0 bases at J, with 14 bases in the middle. The CDR3 contains 17 residues. The DNA of the CDR3 is TGTGCCATCAGTGAGTCGACAAGTGCGAACCCTAACTATGGCTACACCTTC. It codes for CAISESTSANPNYGYTF.

The V and J genes are TRBV14 and TRBJ1-1; perhaps TRBD1 as D (5 bases). The length of the CDR3 is 13 residues. The germline V gene has CDR1 SGHDN and CDR2 FVKESK. Trimming removed 4 bases from V and 2 bases from J, with 8 bases in between. CDR3 coding DNA: TGTGCCAGCAGCCCCACAGGAAACACTGAAGCTTTCTTT. Protein sequence: CASSPTGNTEAFF.

This chain connects TRBV5-6 to TRBJ2-1; D is uncertain. Germline CDR1 and CDR2: SGHDT and YYEEEE. The CDR3 is 15 residues long. V was pared by 9 bases and J by 0 bases, with 16 bases between. As DNA, the CDR3 is TGTGCCACTCGCCCCAACTTCAACTCCTACAATGAGCAGTTCTTC. Protein sequence: CATRPNFNSYNEQFF.

V and J are TRBV28 and TRBJ1-1; tentative D call: TRBD1 (6 bases). Germline V CDR1 and CDR2: MDHEN, SYDVKM. The CDR3 length is 15 residues. The V and J ends lost 6 bases and 3 bases respectively, with 17 bases between them. CDR3 bases: TGTGCCAGCAGGCCGAACAGGGCCCGAGACACTGAAGCTTTCTTT. Its translation: CASRPNRARDTEAFF.

The chain joins TRBV11-1 to TRBJ2-1, with 10 positions matching TRBD1. Unmatched junction bases numbered 7, after V lost 1 base and J lost 7 bases. Germline V CDR1 and CDR2: SGHAT, FQDESV (reference sequence). The CDR3 loop spans 16 amino acids. CDR3 nucleotides: TGTGCCAGCAGCTTAGGACAGGGGGCGGTTAAAAATGAGCAGTTCTTC. It encodes CASSLGQGAVKNEQFF.

The J gene is TRBJ2-7, the V gene TRBV6-5; D uncertain. CDR1 is MNHEY and CDR2 is SVGAGI in the germline V gene. Trimming took off 2 bases at V and 1 base at J, with 9 bases between the two ends. The CDR3 extends over 14 amino acids. CDR3 sequence (DNA): TGTGCCAGCAGTTACCAGCGACGGTCCTACGAGCAGTACTTC. Protein: CASSYQRRSYEQYF.

V gene TRBV5-5 combines with J gene TRBJ1-1; a possible D gene is TRBD1 (6 bases). Per the germline V gene, CDR1 is SGHKS and CDR2 is YYEKEE (reference sequence). The CDR3 covers 15 residues. V lost 3 bases to trimming and J lost 4 bases, with 16 bases between them. CDR3 DNA: TGTGCCAGCAGCTGGGGGCAGGGAAGGGGCACTGAAGCTTTCTTT. Its protein product is CASSWGQGRGTEAFF.